A selection of T cell receptor beta chains follows, all from one sample in a study of cytomegalovirus exposure and HLA in healthy donors. Some clones are missing from TCRdb's copy, which holds only in-frame ones; the method was immunoSEQ multiplex PCR. The profile shows over 100,000 clones, around 10% of them singletons. Sequenced input: PBMCs. These receptor sequences come from a man between 35 and 55 years old in good health and CMV-seropositive. Each CDR3 is given with its conserved first and last residue. The D gene is left open where the match is weak. The listing skips clone size in some rows; elsewhere it reads once, few, many or a size class.

V: TRBV5-1
J: TRBJ2-1
size: few
D: TRBD1
DNA: TGCGCCAGCAGTCGGACAGGGGCGAGCTCCTACAATGAGCAGTTCTTC
CDR3: CASSRTGASSYNEQFF

V: TRBV19
J: TRBJ1-2
size: few
D: -
DNA: TGTGCCAGTAGGGCTGGGCAGGGCGCGCCTGGCTACACCTTC
CDR3: CASRAGQGAPGYTF

V: TRBV7-3
J: TRBJ2-3
size: -
D: -
DNA: TGTGCCAGCAGCCGGGTGGGCACAGATACGCAGTATTTT
CDR3: CASSRVGTDTQYF

V: TRBV13
J: TRBJ1-4
size: few
D: TRBD1
DNA: TGTGCCAGCAGCTTAGGGACAGGGAATGAAAAACTGTTTTTT
CDR3: CASSLGTGNEKLFF

V: TRBV11-3
J: TRBJ2-7
size: few
D: -
DNA: TGTGCCAGCAGCTTAGGGTCCGCAGACGAGCAGTACTTC
CDR3: CASSLGSADEQYF

V: TRBV7-8
J: TRBJ2-1
size: few
D: TRBD2
DNA: TGTGCCAGCAGCTCCCCGGGACTAGCAGTATACAATGAGCAGTTCTTC
CDR3: CASSSPGLAVYNEQFF

V: TRBV10-2
J: TRBJ2-7
size: few
D: TRBD2
DNA: TGCGCCGCTATAAGACCGGGACTAAGCCCCTACGAGCAGTACTTC
CDR3: CAAIRPGLSPYEQYF

V: TRBV7-8
J: TRBJ2-7
size: -
D: -
DNA: TGTGCCAGCAGCTGGGGGGGGGCTAGCTACGAGCAGTACTTC
CDR3: CASSWGGASYEQYF

V: TRBV6-4
J: TRBJ2-3
size: many
D: TRBD2
DNA: TGTGCCAGCAGTGACGGGACTAGCGCCACAGATACGCAGTATTTT
CDR3: CASSDGTSATDTQYF

V: TRBV6-1
J: TRBJ2-5
size: few
D: TRBD2
DNA: TGTGCCAGCAGATGGACTAGCGGGAAAGAGACCCAGTACTTC
CDR3: CASRWTSGKETQYF

V: TRBV19
J: TRBJ1-5
size: few
D: TRBD1
DNA: TGTGCCAGTAGTATAAGATGGGGACAGGGGGCTACCTATGACAATCAGCCCCAGCATTTT
CDR3: CASSIRWGQGATYDNQPQHF

V: TRBV2
J: TRBJ1-5
size: -
D: -
DNA: TGTGCCAGCAGTGAATATCGGGATCAGCCCCAGCATTTT
CDR3: CASSEYRDQPQHF

V: TRBV27
J: TRBJ1-5
size: -
D: -
DNA: TGTGCCAGCAGATGGTACATGGGCCAGCCCCAGCATTTT
CDR3: CASRWYMGQPQHF

V: TRBV29-1
J: TRBJ1-5
size: few
D: TRBD1
DNA: TGCAGCGTCGGGACAGGGTTCAATCAGCCCCAGCATTTT
CDR3: CSVGTGFNQPQHF

V: TRBV28
J: TRBJ1-6
size: -
D: TRBD1
DNA: TGTGCCAGCAGTACGATAGGGACAGGGTTTGGGAATTCACCCCTCCACTTT
CDR3: CASSTIGTGFGNSPLHF

V: TRBV2
J: TRBJ2-7
size: -
D: TRBD2
DNA: TGTGCCAGCAGTGACGAGGGTAGCGGGGGCTACGAGCAGTACTTC
CDR3: CASSDEGSGGYEQYF